The entry below describes one T cell receptor (beta chain). Its matching antigen is unknown. Patients had newly diagnosed, untreated stage II-IVA oral cavity squamous cell carcinoma. Cohort: HPV-negative, locally advanced oral cavity squamous cell carcinoma patients. The data belong to a study of neoadjuvant anti-PD-1 for oral cavity cancer. This CDR3 spans 12 amino acids. CDR1 and CDR2 from the germline V gene are SGHTA and FQGNSA. V gave up 1 base and J gave up 5 bases, with 3 bases separating them. General observations from the study: Higher pretreatment blood Treg/Th17 ratios correlated with higher pretreatment blood and lower post-treatment tumor TCRbeta clonality.

Most PBMC samples had around 0.5 ug input DNA in six replicates. Assay used: immunoSEQ multiplex PCR; TCRdb lists only in-frame clones, some missing. The profile shows more than 10,000 clones, more than 60% of them singletons. The input for sequencing was PBMCs, taken before nivolumab (anti-PD-1) treatment. The sequence was collected from a person between 40 and 85 years old with oral cavity squamous cell carcinoma. The chain is built from TRBV7-2 and TRBJ1-5; no definite D call. CDR3 DNA sequence: TGTGCCAGCAGCTTAGACGATCAGCCCCAGCATTTT. Residues: CASSLDDQPQHF.